This is a list of T cell receptor beta chains from one sample in a study of cytomegalovirus exposure and HLA in healthy donors. Assay: immunoSEQ multiplex PCR; the TCRdb copy retains only in-frame clones and omits some. There are under 200,000 clones in the sample; roughly 75% occur only once, and around 5.7% lies in the top ten. Source material: PBMCs. The receptors here all came from a man between 40 and 49 years old in good health and CMV-seronegative. Both conserved end residues are part of each CDR3. D genes are given only for firm matches. The listing skips clone size in some rows; elsewhere it reads once, few, many or a size class.

V gene: TRBV2; J gene: TRBJ1-1; D gene: TRBD1; clone size: .; CDR3 length: 15; CDR3 protein: CASNEVGGADTEAFF; CDR3 DNA: TGTGCCAGCAATGAGGTAGGGGGCGCGGACACTGAAGCTTTCTTT
V gene: TRBV7-9; J gene: TRBJ1-6; D gene: .; clone size: few; CDR3 length: 15; CDR3 protein: CASSPPGNPNSPLHF; CDR3 DNA: TGTGCCAGCAGCCCCCCGGGGAATCCAAATTCACCCCTCCACTTT
V gene: TRBV25-1; J gene: TRBJ1-6; D gene: TRBD1; clone size: once; CDR3 length: 15; CDR3 protein: CASSETVTGNSPLHF; CDR3 DNA: TGTGCCAGCAGTGAAACTGTGACAGGGAATTCACCCCTCCACTTT
V gene: TRBV5-5; J gene: TRBJ2-7; D gene: TRBD1; clone size: .; CDR3 length: 15; CDR3 protein: CASSLVGQGIYEQYF; CDR3 DNA: TGTGCCAGCAGCTTGGTTGGACAGGGCATTTACGAGCAGTACTTC
V gene: TRBV29-1; J gene: TRBJ1-2; D gene: .; clone size: .; CDR3 length: 12; CDR3 protein: CSYFLPNYGYTF; CDR3 DNA: TGCAGCTATTTCCTCCCTAACTATGGCTACACCTTC
V gene: TRBV6-5; J gene: TRBJ2-5; D gene: .; clone size: few; CDR3 length: 14; CDR3 protein: CASSKYRGQETQYF; CDR3 DNA: TGTGCCAGCAGTAAATACAGAGGGCAAGAGACCCAGTACTTC
V gene: TRBV15; J gene: TRBJ2-3; D gene: .; clone size: .; CDR3 length: 15; CDR3 protein: CATSRGGLGTDTQYF; CDR3 DNA: TGTGCCACCAGCAGAGGCGGTCTTGGCACAGATACGCAGTATTTT
V gene: TRBV18; J gene: TRBJ2-4; D gene: TRBD2; clone size: .; CDR3 length: 17; CDR3 protein: CASSPPSGGIVKNIQYF; CDR3 DNA: TGTGCCAGCTCACCACCGAGCGGGGGGATAGTCAAAAACATTCAGTACTTC
V gene: TRBV6-6; J gene: TRBJ1-5; D gene: .; clone size: .; CDR3 length: 13; CDR3 protein: CASSYIGSQPQHF; CDR3 DNA: TGTGCCAGCAGTTACATCGGGAGTCAGCCCCAGCATTTT
V gene: TRBV2; J gene: TRBJ2-7; D gene: .; clone size: few; CDR3 length: 12; CDR3 protein: CASREDSNEQYF; CDR3 DNA: TGTGCCAGCAGGGAGGATTCCAACGAGCAGTACTTC
V gene: TRBV19; J gene: TRBJ1-1; D gene: TRBD1; clone size: .; CDR3 length: 16; CDR3 protein: CASSMGHRGEGTEAFF; CDR3 DNA: TGTGCCAGTAGTATGGGTCACAGGGGAGAGGGCACTGAAGCTTTCTTT
V gene: TRBV2; J gene: TRBJ2-2; D gene: .; clone size: .; CDR3 length: 13; CDR3 protein: CASSETENGELFF; CDR3 DNA: TGTGCCAGCAGTGAGACGGAGAACGGGGAGCTGTTTTTT
V gene: TRBV7-2; J gene: TRBJ1-3; D gene: .; clone size: .; CDR3 length: 15; CDR3 protein: CASSRTGNSGNTIYF; CDR3 DNA: TGTGCCAGCAGTCGAACAGGGAACTCTGGAAACACCATATATTTT
V gene: TRBV2; J gene: TRBJ1-2; D gene: .; clone size: .; CDR3 length: 13; CDR3 protein: CASSENIRYGYTF; CDR3 DNA: TGTGCCAGCAGTGAGAACATACGCTATGGCTACACCTTC
V gene: TRBV18; J gene: TRBJ2-2; D gene: .; clone size: .; CDR3 length: 14; CDR3 protein: CASSTNRQDLELFF; CDR3 DNA: TGTGCCAGCTCAACGAATCGACAGGACTTGGAGCTGTTTTTT
V gene: TRBV6-6; J gene: TRBJ2-5; D gene: .; clone size: .; CDR3 length: 15; CDR3 protein: CASSYSRQTQETQYF; CDR3 DNA: TGTGCCAGCAGTTATTCCAGACAGACACAAGAGACCCAGTACTTC
V gene: TRBV6-1; J gene: TRBJ1-2; D gene: TRBD1; clone size: .; CDR3 length: 13; CDR3 protein: CASTGQGVDGYTF; CDR3 DNA: TGTGCCAGCACCGGACAGGGGGTAGATGGCTACACCTTC
V gene: TRBV10-3; J gene: TRBJ2-7; D gene: .; clone size: .; CDR3 length: 13; CDR3 protein: CAISETGTGEQYF; CDR3 DNA: TGTGCCATCAGTGAGACCGGTACGGGTGAGCAGTACTTC
V gene: TRBV6-5; J gene: TRBJ1-2; D gene: .; clone size: .; CDR3 length: 15; CDR3 protein: CASSPLQGRGYGYTF; CDR3 DNA: TGTGCCAGCAGTCCACTCCAGGGGCGCGGCTATGGCTACACCTTC
V gene: TRBV27; J gene: TRBJ2-1; D gene: TRBD2; clone size: .; CDR3 length: 14; CDR3 protein: CASSRLAVYNEQFF; CDR3 DNA: TGTGCCAGCAGCCGACTAGCGGTCTACAATGAGCAGTTCTTC
V gene: TRBV30; J gene: TRBJ2-7; D gene: .; clone size: .; CDR3 length: 13; CDR3 protein: CAWSRTVPYEQYF; CDR3 DNA: TGTGCCTGGAGCCGGACAGTACCCTACGAGCAGTACTTC
V gene: TRBV27; J gene: TRBJ1-1; D gene: TRBD1; clone size: once; CDR3 length: 18; CDR3 protein: CASSTVFGTEGEGTEAFF; CDR3 DNA: TGTGCCAGCAGTACTGTGTTCGGGACAGAGGGAGAAGGGACTGAAGCTTTCTTT
V gene: TRBV5-1; J gene: TRBJ2-5; D gene: .; clone size: .; CDR3 length: 15; CDR3 protein: CASSATGAVQETQYF; CDR3 DNA: TGCGCCAGCAGCGCCACTGGGGCTGTCCAAGAGACCCAGTACTTC
V gene: TRBV5-4; J gene: TRBJ2-1; D gene: TRBD2; clone size: .; CDR3 length: 16; CDR3 protein: CASSLGGLADINEQFF; CDR3 DNA: TGTGCCAGCAGCTTGGGGGGACTAGCGGATATTAATGAGCAGTTCTTC
V gene: TRBV19; J gene: TRBJ1-1; D gene: TRBD1; clone size: .; CDR3 length: 14; CDR3 protein: CASSWTGGNTEAFF; CDR3 DNA: TGTGCCAGTAGTTGGACAGGGGGAAACACTGAAGCTTTCTTT
V gene: TRBV5-1; J gene: TRBJ2-2; D gene: TRBD1; clone size: .; CDR3 length: 16; CDR3 protein: CASSLGQGLLGGELFF; CDR3 DNA: TGCGCCAGCAGCTTGGGACAGGGCCTTCTGGGCGGGGAGCTGTTTTTT
V gene: TRBV6-6; J gene: TRBJ2-2; D gene: .; clone size: .; CDR3 length: 15; CDR3 protein: CASSYSEKGTGELFF; CDR3 DNA: TGTGCCAGCAGTTACTCGGAGAAGGGGACCGGGGAGCTGTTTTTT